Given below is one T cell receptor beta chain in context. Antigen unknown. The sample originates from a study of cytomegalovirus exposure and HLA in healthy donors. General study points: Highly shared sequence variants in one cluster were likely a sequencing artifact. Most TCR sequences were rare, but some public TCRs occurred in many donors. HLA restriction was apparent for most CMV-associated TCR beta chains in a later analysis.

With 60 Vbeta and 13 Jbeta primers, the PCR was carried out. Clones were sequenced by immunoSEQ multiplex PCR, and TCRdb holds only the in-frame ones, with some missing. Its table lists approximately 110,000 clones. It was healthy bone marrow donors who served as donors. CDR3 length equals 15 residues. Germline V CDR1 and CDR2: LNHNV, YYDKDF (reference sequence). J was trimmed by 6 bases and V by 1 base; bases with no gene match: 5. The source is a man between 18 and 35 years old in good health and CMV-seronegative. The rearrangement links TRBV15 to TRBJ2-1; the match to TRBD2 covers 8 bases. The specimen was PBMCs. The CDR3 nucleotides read TGTGCCACCAGCAGAGGTGGGACTAGAGGCAATGAGCAGTTCTTC. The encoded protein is CATSRGGTRGNEQFF. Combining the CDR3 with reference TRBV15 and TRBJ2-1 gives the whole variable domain DAMVIQNPRYQVTQFGKPVTLSCSQTLNHNVMYWYQQKSSQAPKLLFHYYDKDFNNEADTPDNFQSRRPNTSFCFLDIRSPGLGDTAMYLCATSRGGTRGNEQFFGPGTRLTVL.